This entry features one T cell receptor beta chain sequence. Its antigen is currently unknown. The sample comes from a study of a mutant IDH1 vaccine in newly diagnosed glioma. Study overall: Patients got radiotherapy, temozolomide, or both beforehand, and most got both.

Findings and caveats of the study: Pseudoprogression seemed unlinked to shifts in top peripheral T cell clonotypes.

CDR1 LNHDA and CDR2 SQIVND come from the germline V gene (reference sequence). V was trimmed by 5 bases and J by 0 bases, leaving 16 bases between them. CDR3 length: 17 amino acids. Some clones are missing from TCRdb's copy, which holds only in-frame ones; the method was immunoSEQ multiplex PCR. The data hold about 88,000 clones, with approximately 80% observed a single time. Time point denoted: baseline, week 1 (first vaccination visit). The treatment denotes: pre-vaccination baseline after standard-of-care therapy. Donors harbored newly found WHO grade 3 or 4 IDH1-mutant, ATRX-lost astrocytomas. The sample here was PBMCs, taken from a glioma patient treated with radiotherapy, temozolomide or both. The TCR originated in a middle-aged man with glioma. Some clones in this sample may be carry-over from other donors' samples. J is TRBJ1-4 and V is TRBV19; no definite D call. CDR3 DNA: TGTGCCAGTAGTCCCCCCCGGGAGCAGGCAACTAATGAAAAACTGTTTTTT. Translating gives CASSPPREQATNEKLFF. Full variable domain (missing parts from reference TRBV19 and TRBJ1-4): DGGITQSPKYLFRKEGQNVTLSCEQNLNHDAMYWYRQDPGQGLRLIYYSQIVNDFQKGDIAEGYSVSREKKESFPLTVTSAQKNPTAFYLCASSPPREQATNEKLFFGSGTQLSVL.